This is a list of T cell receptor beta chains from one sample in a study of T cells in narcolepsy. Repertoires were generated with immunoSEQ multiplex PCR, while TCRdb's copy carries only in-frame clones and drops some. The sample lists roughly 23,000 clones; approximately 81% were seen once. Source material: memory (CD45RA-) CD4+ T cells from blood. The receptors were sampled from a human donor in good health. CDR3s include the opening cysteine and the closing phenylalanine or tryptophan. D genes are given only for firm matches. Clone size, where shown, is once, few, many, or a class for clones that have expanded.

NA | NA | TRBJ2-7 | TRBV13 | CASSLASVNSYEQYF | TGTGCCAGCAGCTTAGCATCGGTTAACTCCTACGAGCAGTACTTC
NA | NA | TRBJ1-2 | TRBV5-4 | CASSMGYEGYTF | TGTGCCAGCAGCATGGGGTATGAGGGCTACACCTTC
NA | NA | TRBJ1-1 | TRBV6-1 | CATSDMLNTEAFF | TGTGCCACCTCGGACATGCTGAACACTGAAGCTTTCTTT
TRBD1 | NA | TRBJ2-5 | TRBV7-7 | CASSPLPGTGMYQETQYF | TGTGCTAGCAGCCCATTACCCGGGACAGGGATGTACCAAGAGACCCAGTACTTC
NA | NA | TRBJ1-6 | TRBV6-4 | CASSDTRDSPLHF | TGTGCCAGCAGTGACACCAGGGACTCACCCCTCCACTTT
TRBD1 | NA | TRBJ1-4 | TRBV19 | CASTEGDRGNEKLFF | TGTGCCAGTACCGAGGGGGACAGGGGTAATGAAAAACTGTTTTTT
NA | NA | TRBJ2-3 | TRBV21-1 | CASSKEGGLAGDTQYF | TGTGCCAGCAGCAAAGAAGGTGGACTAGCGGGGGATACGCAGTATTTT
NA | NA | TRBJ1-3 | TRBV5-6 | CASSLRRGRNTIYF | TGTGCCAGCAGCTTGCGAAGGGGACGAAACACCATATATTTT
NA | NA | TRBJ1-4 | TRBV5-6 | CASSFGGNEKLFF | TGTGCCAGCAGCTTCGGTGGTAATGAAAAACTGTTTTTT
TRBD2 | NA | TRBJ2-1 | TRBV19 | CASERGGLYNEQFF | TGTGCCAGCGAGCGGGGGGGTTTATACAATGAGCAGTTCTTC
NA | NA | TRBJ1-1 | TRBV18 | CASSQGPGTEAFF | TGTGCCAGCTCCCAGGGTCCGGGCACTGAAGCTTTCTTT
NA | NA | TRBJ1-1 | TRBV14 | CASSQIRDTEAFF | TGTGCCAGCAGCCAAATCAGGGACACTGAAGCTTTCTTT
TRBD2 | few | TRBJ2-3 | TRBV10-3 | CAISDGGADTQYF | TGTGCCATCAGTGACGGGGGGGCAGATACGCAGTATTTT
NA | NA | TRBJ2-1 | TRBV5-1 | CASKQDSYNEQFF | TGCGCCAGCAAACAGGACTCCTACAATGAGCAGTTCTTC
TRBD1 | NA | TRBJ1-5 | TRBV19 | CASSPGTGISNQPQHF | TGTGCCAGTAGTCCAGGGACAGGGATTAGCAATCAGCCCCAGCATTTT
TRBD1 | NA | TRBJ2-3 | TRBV18 | CASSPPGQVLGADTQYF | TGTGCCAGCTCACCACCGGGACAGGTCCTCGGCGCAGATACGCAGTATTTT
TRBD1 | few | TRBJ1-1 | TRBV29-1 | CSVGGGQGAFF | TGCAGCGTTGGGGGAGGACAGGGGGCTTTCTTT
TRBD2 | NA | TRBJ2-1 | TRBV19 | CASSRTSGANEQFF | TGTGCCAGTAGTCGGACTAGCGGGGCCAATGAGCAGTTCTTC
NA | NA | TRBJ2-3 | TRBV7-2 | CASSSRGSPTDTQYF | TGTGCCAGCAGCTCTCGGGGGTCCCCCACAGATACGCAGTATTTT
TRBD2 | NA | TRBJ2-5 | TRBV7-8 | CASSSLAGVVPKETQYF | TGTGCCAGCAGCTCGTTAGCGGGAGTGGTCCCCAAAGAGACCCAGTACTTC
TRBD1 | NA | TRBJ1-1 | TRBV19 | CASSIEDRMNTEAFF | TGTGCCAGTAGTATAGAGGACAGGATGAACACTGAAGCTTTCTTT
TRBD2 | NA | TRBJ2-7 | TRBV6-6 | CASRDYRTSGDEQYF | TGTGCCAGCAGAGACTACCGGACTAGCGGGGACGAGCAGTACTTC
NA | NA | TRBJ2-2 | TRBV7-6 | CASSLMTQRSTGELFF | TGTGCCAGCAGCTTAATGACTCAACGGAGCACCGGGGAGCTGTTTTTT
NA | NA | TRBJ1-3 | TRBV18 | CASSLDAGSGNTIYF | TGTGCCAGCTCACTGGACGCCGGCTCTGGAAACACCATATATTTT
TRBD2 | NA | TRBJ2-2 | TRBV5-6 | CASSLEILRGGRNTGELFF | TGTGCCAGCAGCCTCGAAATTTTGCGGGGGGGCCGGAACACCGGGGAGCTGTTTTTT